This TCR beta chain was observed in a study of blood T cells in healthy people across ages. The CDR3 spans 14 residues. Germline assignment: CDR1 KGHDR and CDR2 SFDVKD. V lost 2 bases and J 7 bases, leaving 11 bases between the germline ends. A J-beta primer mix and a sample-barcoded 5' primer were used in a second PCR of roughly 6 to 12 cycles. TCRdb re-analysed the 5' RACE reads in MiXCR, keeping a single row per CDR3 protein. Of about 1.7 million distinct CDR3 sequences in the sample, 28% are singletons; the top ten hold approximately 7.7%. What was sequenced was blood. V gene TRBV24-1 combines with J gene TRBJ2-4; tentatively, D is TRBD1 (6 bases). The clonotype comes from a woman aged 25 to 45 in good health. The CDR3 nucleotides are TGTGCCACCAGTGATTCCACAGGGTCGAACATTCAGTACTTC. Its protein is CATSDSTGSNIQYF.